Sequencing of this T cell receptor (beta chain) was carried out in a study of siplizumab effects on memory and regulatory T cells. This CDR3 contains 12 residues. V was cut by 6 bases and J by 3 bases, with 6 bases left in between. In germline, CDR1 is MGHDK, CDR2 SYGVNS. Some clones are missing from TCRdb's copy, which holds only in-frame ones; the method was immunoSEQ multiplex PCR. The top ten hold less than 45% of the sample, which has 57,000 or so clones, about 92% seen once. The sequence was collected from a human donor in good health. Specimen: CD8+ T cells sorted from blood. J is TRBJ2-1 and V is TRBV25-1, with D unresolved. CDR3 nucleotides: TGTGCCAGCAGGGGCGGCTACAATGAGCAGTTCTTC. This gives the protein CASRGGYNEQFF.